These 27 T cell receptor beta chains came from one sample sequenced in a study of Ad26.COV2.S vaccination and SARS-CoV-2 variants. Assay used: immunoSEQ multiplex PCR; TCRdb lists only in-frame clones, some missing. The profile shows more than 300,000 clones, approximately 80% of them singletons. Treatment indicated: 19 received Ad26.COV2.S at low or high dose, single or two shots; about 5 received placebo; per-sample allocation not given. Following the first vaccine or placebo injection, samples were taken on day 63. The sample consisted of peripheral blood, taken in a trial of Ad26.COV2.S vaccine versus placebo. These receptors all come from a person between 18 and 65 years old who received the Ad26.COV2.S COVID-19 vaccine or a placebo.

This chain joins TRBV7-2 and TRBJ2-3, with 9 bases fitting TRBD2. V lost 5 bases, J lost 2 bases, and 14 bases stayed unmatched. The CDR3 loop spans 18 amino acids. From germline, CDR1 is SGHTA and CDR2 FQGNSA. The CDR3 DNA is TGTGCCAGCAGCCTCCACTACCCTCTAGCGGGACTCACAGATACGCAGTATTTT. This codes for CASSLHYPLAGLTDTQYF.

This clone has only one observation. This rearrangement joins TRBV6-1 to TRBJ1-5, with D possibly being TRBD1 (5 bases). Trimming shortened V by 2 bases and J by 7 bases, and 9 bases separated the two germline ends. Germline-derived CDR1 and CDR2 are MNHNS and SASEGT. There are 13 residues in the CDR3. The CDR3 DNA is TGTGCCAGCAGTGAACAGGGAGGACAGCCCCAGCATTTT. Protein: CASSEQGGQPQHF.

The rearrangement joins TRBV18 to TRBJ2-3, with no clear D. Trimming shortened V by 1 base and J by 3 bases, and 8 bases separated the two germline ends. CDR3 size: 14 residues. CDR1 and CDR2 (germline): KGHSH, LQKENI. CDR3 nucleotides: TGTGCCAGCTCACCACAGGGTTGGACAGATACGCAGTATTTT. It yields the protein CASSPQGWTDTQYF.

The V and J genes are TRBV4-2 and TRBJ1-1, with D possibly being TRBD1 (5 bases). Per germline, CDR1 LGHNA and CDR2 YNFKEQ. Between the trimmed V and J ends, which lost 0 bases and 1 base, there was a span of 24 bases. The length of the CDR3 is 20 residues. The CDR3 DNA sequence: TGTGCCAGCAGCCAAGATCTAAGGCAGGGAAGTTGGGTACAGAACACTGAAGCTTTCTTT. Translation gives CASSQDLRQGSWVQNTEAFF.

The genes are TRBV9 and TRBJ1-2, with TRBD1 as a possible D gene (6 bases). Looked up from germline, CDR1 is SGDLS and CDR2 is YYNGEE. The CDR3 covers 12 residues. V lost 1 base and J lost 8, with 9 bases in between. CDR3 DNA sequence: TGTGCCAGCAGCGTAATGGGGGGCGGCTACACCTTC. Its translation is CASSVMGGGYTF. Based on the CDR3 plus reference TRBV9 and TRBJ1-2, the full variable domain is DSGVTQTPKHLITATGQRVTLRCSPRSGDLSVYWYQQSLDQGLQFLIQYYNGEERAKGNILERFSAQQFPDLHSELNLSSLELGDSALYFCASSVMGGGYTFGSGTRLTVV.

The CDR3 here is CASSQIYSGDNQPQHF. DNA for the CDR3: TGTGCCAGCAGCCAAATCTATTCGGGGGACAATCAGCCCCAGCATTTT. This chain links TRBV3-1 (or the pseudogene TRBV3-2) with TRBJ1-5; possibly TRBD1 for D (5 bases). This CDR3 spans 16 amino acids. Between the trimmed V and J ends, which lost 2 bases and 3 bases, there was a span of 14 bases. Germline V gene data show CDR1 as LGHDT and CDR2 as YNNKEL (reference sequence).

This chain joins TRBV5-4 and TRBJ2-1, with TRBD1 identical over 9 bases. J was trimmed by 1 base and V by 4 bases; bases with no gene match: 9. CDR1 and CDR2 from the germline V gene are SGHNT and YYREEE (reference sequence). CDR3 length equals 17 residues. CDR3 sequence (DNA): TGTGCCAGCAGCCCGGACCCGGGACAGGGTTCCTACAATGAGCAGTTCTTC. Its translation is CASSPDPGQGSYNEQFF.

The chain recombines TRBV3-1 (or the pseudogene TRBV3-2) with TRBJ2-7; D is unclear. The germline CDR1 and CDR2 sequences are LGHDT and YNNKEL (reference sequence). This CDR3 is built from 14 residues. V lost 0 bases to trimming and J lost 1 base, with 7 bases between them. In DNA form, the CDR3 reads TGTGCCAGCAGCCAAGAGATCCTTTCCTACGAGCAGTACTTC. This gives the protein CASSQEILSYEQYF.

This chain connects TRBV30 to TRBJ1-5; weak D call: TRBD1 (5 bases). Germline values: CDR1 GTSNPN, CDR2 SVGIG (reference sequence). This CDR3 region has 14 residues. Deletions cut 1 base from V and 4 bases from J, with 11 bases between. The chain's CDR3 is CAWSETGTNQPQHF. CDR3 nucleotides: TGTGCCTGGAGTGAAACCGGGACGAATCAGCCCCAGCATTTT.

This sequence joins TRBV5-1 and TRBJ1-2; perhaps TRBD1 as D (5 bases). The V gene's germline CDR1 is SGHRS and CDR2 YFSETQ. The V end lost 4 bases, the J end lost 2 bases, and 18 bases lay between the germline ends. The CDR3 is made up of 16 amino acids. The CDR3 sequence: CASSPGASSGNYGYTF. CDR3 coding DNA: TGCGCCAGCAGCCCCGGGGCTTCCTCGGGGAACTATGGCTACACCTTC. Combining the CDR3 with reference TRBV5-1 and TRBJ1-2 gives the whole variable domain KAGVTQTPRYLIKTRGQQVTLSCSPISGHRSVSWYQQTPGQGLQFLFEYFSETQRNKGNFPGRFSGRQFSNSRSEMNVSTLELGDSALYLCASSPGASSGNYGYTFGSGTRLTVV.

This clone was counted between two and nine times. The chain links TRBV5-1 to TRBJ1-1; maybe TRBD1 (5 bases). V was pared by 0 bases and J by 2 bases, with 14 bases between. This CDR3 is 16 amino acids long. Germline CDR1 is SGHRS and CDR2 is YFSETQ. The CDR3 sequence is CASSLGFTGVNTEAFF. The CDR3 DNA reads TGCGCCAGCAGCTTGGGATTTACAGGAGTCAACACTGAAGCTTTCTTT.

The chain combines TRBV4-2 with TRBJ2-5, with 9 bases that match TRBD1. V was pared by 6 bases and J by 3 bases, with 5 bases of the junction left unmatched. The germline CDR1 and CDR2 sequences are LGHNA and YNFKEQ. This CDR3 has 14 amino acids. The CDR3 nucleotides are TGTGCCAGCAGTAGTACAGGGGGCAAAGAGACCCAGTACTTC. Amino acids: CASSSTGGKETQYF.

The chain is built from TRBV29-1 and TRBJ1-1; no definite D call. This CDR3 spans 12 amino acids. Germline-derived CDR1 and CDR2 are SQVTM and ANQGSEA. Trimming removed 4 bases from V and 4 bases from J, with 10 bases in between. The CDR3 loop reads CSVAETLTEAFF. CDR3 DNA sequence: TGCAGCGTTGCCGAGACGCTCACTGAAGCTTTCTTT.

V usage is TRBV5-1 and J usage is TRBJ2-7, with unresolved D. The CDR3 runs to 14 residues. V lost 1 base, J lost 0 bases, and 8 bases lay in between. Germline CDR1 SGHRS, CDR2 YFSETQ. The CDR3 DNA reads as TGCGCCAGCAGCTTGTACATCCGCTCCTACGAGCAGTACTTC. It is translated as CASSLYIRSYEQYF.

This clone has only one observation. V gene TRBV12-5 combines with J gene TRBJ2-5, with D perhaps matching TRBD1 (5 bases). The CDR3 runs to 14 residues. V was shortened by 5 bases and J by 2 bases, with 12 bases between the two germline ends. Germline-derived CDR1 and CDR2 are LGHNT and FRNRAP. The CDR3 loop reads CASGLKGLQETQYF. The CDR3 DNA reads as TGTGCTAGTGGTCTTAAGGGGCTACAAGAGACCCAGTACTTC.

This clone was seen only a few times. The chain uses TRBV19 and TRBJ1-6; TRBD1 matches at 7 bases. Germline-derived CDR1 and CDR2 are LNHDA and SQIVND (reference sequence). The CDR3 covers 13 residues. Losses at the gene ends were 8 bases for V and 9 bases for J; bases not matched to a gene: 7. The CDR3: CASSQGILSPLHF. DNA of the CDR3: TGTGCCAGTTCACAGGGGATTCTTTCACCCCTCCACTTT. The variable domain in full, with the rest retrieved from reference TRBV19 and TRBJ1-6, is DGGITQSPKYLFRKEGQNVTLSCEQNLNHDAMYWYRQDPGQGLRLIYYSQIVNDFQKGDIAEGYSVSREKKESFPLTVTSAQKNPTAFYLCASSQGILSPLHFGNGTRLTVT.

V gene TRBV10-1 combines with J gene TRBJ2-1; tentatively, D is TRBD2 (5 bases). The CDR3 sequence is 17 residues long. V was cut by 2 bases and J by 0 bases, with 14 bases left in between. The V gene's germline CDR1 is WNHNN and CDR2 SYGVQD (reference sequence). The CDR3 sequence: CASSEGVGVSSYNEQFF. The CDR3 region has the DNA TGCGCCAGCAGTGAGGGGGTCGGGGTTAGCTCCTACAATGAGCAGTTCTTC.

This CDR3 is CASSKKRNTLIPTLHF. In DNA, the CDR3 is TGTGCCAGCAGCAAAAAAAGGAACACTCTAATACCCACCCTCCACTTT. V usage is TRBV21-1 and J usage is TRBJ1-6. TRBV21-1 constitutes a pseudogene. CDR3 length equals 16 residues.

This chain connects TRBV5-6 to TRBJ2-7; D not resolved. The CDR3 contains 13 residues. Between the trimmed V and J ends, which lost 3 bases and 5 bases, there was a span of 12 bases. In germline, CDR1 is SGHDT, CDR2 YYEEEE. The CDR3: CASSSHQGNEQYF. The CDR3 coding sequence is TGTGCCAGCAGCTCACACCAAGGGAACGAGCAGTACTTC.

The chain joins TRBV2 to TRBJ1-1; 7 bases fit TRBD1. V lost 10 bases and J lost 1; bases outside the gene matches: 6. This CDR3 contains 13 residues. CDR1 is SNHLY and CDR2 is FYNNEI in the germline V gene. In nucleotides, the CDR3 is TGTGCCATCCAGGGACAGAGGAACACTGAAGCTTTCTTT. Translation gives CAIQGQRNTEAFF.

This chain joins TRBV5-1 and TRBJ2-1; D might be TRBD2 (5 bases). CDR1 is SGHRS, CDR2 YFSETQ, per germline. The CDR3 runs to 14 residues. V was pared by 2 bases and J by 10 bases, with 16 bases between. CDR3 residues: CASSLVTGSGEQFF. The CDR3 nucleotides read TGCGCCAGCAGCTTAGTCACGGGGTCCGGGGAGCAGTTCTTC.

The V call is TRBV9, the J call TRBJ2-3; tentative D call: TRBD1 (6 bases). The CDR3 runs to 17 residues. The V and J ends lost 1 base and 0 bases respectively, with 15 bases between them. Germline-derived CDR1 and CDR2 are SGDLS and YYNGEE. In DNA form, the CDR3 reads TGTGCCAGCAGCGTACCGACACAGGGTATGAGCACAGATACGCAGTATTTT. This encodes CASSVPTQGMSTDTQYF. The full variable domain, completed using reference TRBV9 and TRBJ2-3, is DSGVTQTPKHLITATGQRVTLRCSPRSGDLSVYWYQQSLDQGLQFLIQYYNGEERAKGNILERFSAQQFPDLHSELNLSSLELGDSALYFCASSVPTQGMSTDTQYFGPGTRLTVL.

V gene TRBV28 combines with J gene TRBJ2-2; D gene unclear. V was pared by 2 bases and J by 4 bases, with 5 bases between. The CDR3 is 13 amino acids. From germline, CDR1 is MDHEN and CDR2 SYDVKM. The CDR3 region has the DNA TGTGCCAGCAGTTTACACCCCACCGGGGAGCTGTTTTTT. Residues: CASSLHPTGELFF. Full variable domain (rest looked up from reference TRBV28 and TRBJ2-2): DVKVTQSSRYLVKRTGEKVFLECVQDMDHENMFWYRQDPGLGLRLIYFSYDVKMKEKGDIPEGYSVSREKKERFSLILESASTNQTSMYLCASSLHPTGELFFGEGSRLTVL.

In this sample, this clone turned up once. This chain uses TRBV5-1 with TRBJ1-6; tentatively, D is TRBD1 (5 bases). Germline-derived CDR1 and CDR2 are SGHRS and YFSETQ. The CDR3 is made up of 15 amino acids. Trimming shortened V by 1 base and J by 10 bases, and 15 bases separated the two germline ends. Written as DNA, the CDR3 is TGCGCCAGCAGCTTGACCGGGACGGGGAAATCACCCCTCCACTTT. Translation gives CASSLTGTGKSPLHF.

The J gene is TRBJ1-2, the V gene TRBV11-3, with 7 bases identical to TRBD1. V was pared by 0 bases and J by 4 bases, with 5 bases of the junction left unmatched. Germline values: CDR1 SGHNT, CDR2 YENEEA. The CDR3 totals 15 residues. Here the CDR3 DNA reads TGTGCCAGCAGCTTAGAGGCAGGGGGACTCTATGGCTACACCTTC. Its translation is CASSLEAGGLYGYTF.

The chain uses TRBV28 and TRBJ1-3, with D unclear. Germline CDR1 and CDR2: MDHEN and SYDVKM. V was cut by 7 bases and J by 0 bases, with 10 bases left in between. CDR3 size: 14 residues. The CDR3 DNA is TGTGCCAGCAACACGGCAGCCTCTGGAAACACCATATATTTT. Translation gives CASNTAASGNTIYF. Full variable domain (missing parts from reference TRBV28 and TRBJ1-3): DVKVTQSSRYLVKRTGEKVFLECVQDMDHENMFWYRQDPGLGLRLIYFSYDVKMKEKGDIPEGYSVSREKKERFSLILESASTNQTSMYLCASNTAASGNTIYFGEGSWLTVV.

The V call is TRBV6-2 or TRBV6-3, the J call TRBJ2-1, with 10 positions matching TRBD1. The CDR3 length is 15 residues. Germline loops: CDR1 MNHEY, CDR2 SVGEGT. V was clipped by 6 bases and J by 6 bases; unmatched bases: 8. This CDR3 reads CASSNRDRGINEQFF. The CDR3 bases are TGTGCCAGCAGCAACCGGGACAGGGGTATCAATGAGCAGTTCTTC.